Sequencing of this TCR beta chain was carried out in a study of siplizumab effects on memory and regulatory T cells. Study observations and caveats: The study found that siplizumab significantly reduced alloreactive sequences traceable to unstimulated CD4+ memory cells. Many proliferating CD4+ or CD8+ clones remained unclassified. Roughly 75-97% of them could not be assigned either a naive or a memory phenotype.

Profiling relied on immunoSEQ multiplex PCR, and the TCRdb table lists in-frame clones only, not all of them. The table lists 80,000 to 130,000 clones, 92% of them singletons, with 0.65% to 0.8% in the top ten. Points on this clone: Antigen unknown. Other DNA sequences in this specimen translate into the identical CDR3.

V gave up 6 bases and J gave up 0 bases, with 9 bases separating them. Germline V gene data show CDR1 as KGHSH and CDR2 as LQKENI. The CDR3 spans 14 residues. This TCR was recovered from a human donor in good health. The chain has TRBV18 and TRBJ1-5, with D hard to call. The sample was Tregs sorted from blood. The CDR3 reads CASSPSGSNQPQHF. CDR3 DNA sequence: TGTGCCAGCTCTCCGTCAGGTAGCAATCAGCCCCAGCATTTT.